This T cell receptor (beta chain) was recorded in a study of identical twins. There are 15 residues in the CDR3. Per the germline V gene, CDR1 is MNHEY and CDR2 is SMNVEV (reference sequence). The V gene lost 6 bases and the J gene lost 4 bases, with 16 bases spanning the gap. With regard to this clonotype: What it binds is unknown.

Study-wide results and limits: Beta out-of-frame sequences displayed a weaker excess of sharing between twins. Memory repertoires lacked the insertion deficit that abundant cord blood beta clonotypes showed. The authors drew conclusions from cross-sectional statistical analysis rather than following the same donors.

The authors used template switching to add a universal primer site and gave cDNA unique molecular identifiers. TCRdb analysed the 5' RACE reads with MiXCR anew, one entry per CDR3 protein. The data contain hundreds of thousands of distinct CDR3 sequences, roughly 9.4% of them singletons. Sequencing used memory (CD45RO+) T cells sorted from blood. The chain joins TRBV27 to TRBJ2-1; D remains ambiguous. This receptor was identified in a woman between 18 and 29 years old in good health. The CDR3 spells CASSPLPPRYNEQFF. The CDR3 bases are TGTGCCAGCAGCCCTCTTCCCCCGCGATACAATGAGCAGTTCTTC.